This T cell receptor beta chain was documented in a study of CD8+CD57+ T cells in acquired aplastic anemia. Study background: Across the sorted CD4+ and CD8+ cells, DNA amounts averaged about 3 ug. Study outcomes and limitations: Researchers reported that CD8+ Simpson's diversity was not significantly different in patients versus controls.

Patients included in sequencing had previously demonstrated CD8+CD57+ cell expansion by flow cytometry. The CDR3 is 15 residues long. Trimming took 4 bases from V and 7 from J; bases not matched to a gene: 7. Germline CDR1 and CDR2: SGDLS and YYNGEE. Investigators profiled TCR beta VDJ and CDR3 from genomic DNA template. TCRdb re-derived calls from the reads in MiXCR, one entry per CDR3 protein. The table lists under 200,000 distinct CDR3 sequences, approximately 48% of them singletons, with more than 1.5% in the top ten. The table lists this clonotype with many counts. Antigen: not known. This rearrangement joins TRBV9 to TRBJ1-4; the match to TRBD1 covers 10 bases. This TCR was sampled from a human donor with aplastic anemia. Sequences were obtained from sorted CD4+, CD8+, or CD8+CD57+ T cells (not recorded which) from PBMCs. The CDR3 region has the DNA TGTGCCAGCAGCCGAATGGGACAGGGGTCTGAAAAACTGTTTTTT. Translated, it gives CASSRMGQGSEKLFF.